This T cell receptor beta chain is drawn from a study of cytomegalovirus exposure and HLA in healthy donors (dated by TCRdb to 2016 to 2017). In terms of the full investigation: An earlier analysis of some 620 of the donors reported 276 Gb of sequence data and around 100 million unique TCR beta sequences obtained from about 179 million T cells. About 300 gigabases of sequencing data and tens of millions of unique TCR sequences were included in an early release covering roughly 700 HLA-typed donors. Among the roughly 400 genotyped donors, approximately 76% belonged to the genetic ancestry cluster associated with self-reported Caucasian donors. The aim of the study was to test whether cataloging public T cell receptors could identify signatures of past pathogen exposure. The T cell repertoires of some 670 subjects were profiled by immunosequencing and related to cytomegalovirus serostatus. Along with the approximately 700-subject first cohort, a separate validation cohort of about 110 different subjects was used. To predict cytomegalovirus infection status, the study brought together high-throughput TCR immunosequencing, statistical association of individual TCRs with disease status, and machine learning. A later analysis re-examined previously published TCR beta repertoires from more than 600 donors and added high-resolution HLA genotyping to investigate patterns of TCR occurrence. Rather than using new phenotypic data, the later analysis identified candidate immune exposures from TCR beta sequences and from how often those sequences occurred across donors. To decide whether each TCR beta V gene segment behaved as functional or pseudogenic, an earlier analysis of 587 of the donors relied on high-throughput TCR beta sequencing. Alongside the repertoire data, information on donor age, sex, ethnicity and CMV serostatus was compiled. A later genetic analysis used genome-wide SNP genotypes for about 65% of the 666 donors, treating that subset as a discovery cohort. Every discovery cohort repertoire had been produced on one sequencing platform. HLA typing covered class I and class II loci at four-digit resolution. Typing coverage differed by locus: A, B, C, DRB1 and DQB1 were typed in roughly 629-630 donors, DQA1 in 500 to 550, DPA1 in around 580, and DPB1 in just under 490. A few DR-DQ haplotypes were treated as single units for association and clustering because of strong linkage in the cohort. Across some 400 genotyped donors of the cohort, an average of 235,054 unique TCR beta nucleotide sequences per donor were sequenced, and approximately 19% of those sequences were non-productive. The study at large found these results: For the cohort, immune exposure information was limited to CMV serostatus. In a later analysis, the rate of TCR association differed among HLA loci, with DRB1 alleles having the most associated TCRs and HLA-C alleles having the fewest. Because HLA typing was unavailable for some donors at each locus, only the typed subset was used in association tests. An association between a missense DCLRE1C variant and V-gene and J-gene trimming of TCR beta chains was found in a later genetic analysis and replicated in an independent cohort. In vitro tests confirmed that a few of the cytomegalovirus-associated TCR beta chains recognize cytomegalovirus antigens. Several of the top co-occurrence clusters appeared to be linked to parvovirus B19, influenza, CMV and Epstein-Barr virus, according to a later analysis. Compared with equally common non-associated chains, HLA-associated TCR beta chains in a later analysis were more clonally expanded and had lower generation probabilities. In an earlier analysis of 587 of the donors, most TCR beta V segments appeared in productive rearrangements about 87% or about 30% of the time, broadly matching IMGT annotations. A further reported finding was that TCR beta sequences accurately predicted the HLA-A and HLA-B alleles for most subjects in the first cohort. The sequencing pipeline was judged likely to have produced a cluster of highly shared sequence variants as a technical artifact. The classifier was reported to diagnose cytomegalovirus status with high specificity and sensitivity in both the original and validation cohorts. Approximately 18 rarely observed V segments, including chromosome 9 orphons, were excluded from the earlier analysis of a few hundred of the donors because counts were too low. A total of 164 TCR beta chains were listed by the study as associated with cytomegalovirus. The cohort was sequenced for TCR beta chains only, and without alpha or paired-chain data the features that could be detected were limited. According to a later genetic analysis, donors in an Asian-associated ancestry cluster had fewer N-insertions in productive TCRs than the approximately 650-donor mean. Across donors, most TCR sequences were observed very rarely, whereas some public TCRs were present in many individuals. The presence/absence analyses assumed that sequencing depth was roughly uniform across donors, and that assumption may not be true. Correlated functional status among segregating V segments might be attributable to linkage disequilibrium, but an unknown experimental factor could not be ruled out. In a later analysis, about 17,000 TCR beta sequences were associated with specific HLA alleles at a false discovery rate of 0.05. According to a later analysis, most CMV-associated TCR beta chains appeared to be HLA-restricted, and the HLA associations seemed to be driven largely by CMV exposure. Strong co-occurrence of HLA alleles, especially DR and DQ, made assigning TCR associations to individual alleles difficult. According to the authors, the approach could potentially be generalized to other disease states and immunological phenotypes. The 87-base-pair reads could not distinguish some IMGT-functional V segments, including TRBV6-2 and TRBV6-3, so those segments were excluded.

The cohort consisted of 650 to 700 healthy bone marrow donors. Cohort members were all nominally healthy when sampled, although unrecorded immune exposures were likely present. The donor tested CMV seronegative and was one of the 352 seronegative cohort members. A peripheral blood sample was provided by each donor, and peripheral blood mononuclear cells were used for TCR beta sequencing. The Qiagen DNeasy Blood Extraction Kit was used to extract genomic DNA from the blood cell samples. The method behind the library was the immunoSEQ multiplex PCR assay. For the multiplex PCR, a mixture combining 60 forward primers for TCR Vbeta segments and 13 reverse primers for TCR Jbeta segments was used. The CDR3 region of rearranged TCR beta genes was amplified from genomic DNA with a multiplex PCR assay. Amplified TCR beta libraries were sequenced as 87-base-pair reads on the Illumina HiSeq System. In the paper's pipeline: Across the roughly 640 repertoires, a later analysis counted tens of millions of unique TCR beta chains, approximately 10 million of which were shared by at least two donors. Raw reads were error-corrected and collapsed into unique sequences with a nearest-neighbor algorithm that merged closely related sequences to remove PCR and sequencing errors. V, D and J gene segments were assigned by aligning CDR3 sequences to IMGT reference sequences. For a sequence to be retained, a match of at least six nucleotides to both a V gene segment and a J gene segment was required. Rearrangements were called productive when the CDR3 lacked stop codons and stayed in frame with V and J; all others were non-productive. Following IMGT convention, CDR3 was defined as the stretch from the second conserved V-encoded cysteine to the conserved J-encoded phenylalanine. The earlier analysis of 587 of the donors excluded any sequence lacking an unambiguous match to a single V gene segment. In an earlier analysis of more than 500 of the donors, a V segment was called functional when productive rearrangements were above 56.7%, and segregating when the standard deviation between donors exceeded 5%. A statistical classification framework was built for diagnosing cytomegalovirus status from the catalog of TCR beta chain sequences. V and J gene assignment, in a later analysis, came from comparing TCR nucleotide sequences with IMGT/GENE-DB human TR gene sequences. A later analysis assigned CDR3 sequences and most-parsimonious VDJ recombination scenarios with the TCRdist pipeline. In a later analysis, every TCR beta chain was defined by the combination of its CDR3 amino acid sequence and its V-gene family, and reads without a unique V-gene family were dropped. To address suspected cross-contamination and a sequencing artifact, a later analysis removed roughly 580 highly shared, low-generation-probability nucleotide sequences. In a later analysis, a clonal expansion index was calculated for each public chain from normalized within-repertoire ranks of inferred template counts. A later analysis computed generation probabilities with a VDJ recombination model fitted to out-of-frame rearrangements, and checked the results against IGoR. A later analysis scored TCR-TCR, TCR-HLA and TCR-CMV co-occurrence with hypergeometric tests, applying a repertoire-size bias correction to TCR pairs. In a later analysis, false discovery rates were estimated by permuting HLA or CMV assignments 20 times. In a later analysis, co-occurring TCRs were grouped using DBSCAN, and TCRdist sequence similarity was added for clustering within HLA-allele-positive subsets. For co-occurrence clustering, repertoires with fewer than 30,000 or more than 120,000 public chains were excluded, along with four or five repertoires with anomalous nucleotide sharing. TCRdb carries this immuneACCESS record with in-frame sequences only. Its versions omit some clonotypes, under half of them owing to an unresolved V gene in the studies checked, with the rest unexplained. The V and J calls and clone size come from that table; D and trimming were worked out from the DNA. Present in this sample are 60,000 to 70,000 clones, about 80% of which were seen just once. Approximately 6.3% of the sample is taken by the ten largest.

CDR3 length: 14 amino acids, cysteine to phenylalanine. Only CDR3 DNA remains: 42 bases, in frame from the first base. CDR1 and CDR2, per the germline V gene (reference sequence), are MNHEY and SMNVEV. V and J are truncated by 6 bases and 0 bases respectively, leaving an intervening sequence of 11 bases. Comment on this clone: This receptor's antigen is unknown. No base quality information exists; no much larger clone differs at one position.

Sequenced: PBMCs. The chain was built from TRBV27 and TRBJ1-1; no D gene can be assigned with confidence. This TCR was sampled from a man aged 50 to 59 in good health and CMV-seronegative. The nucleotide sequence reads TGTGCCAGCAGCCTAACGAGGATGAACACTGAAGCTTTCTTT. Its translation reads: CASSLTRMNTEAFF.